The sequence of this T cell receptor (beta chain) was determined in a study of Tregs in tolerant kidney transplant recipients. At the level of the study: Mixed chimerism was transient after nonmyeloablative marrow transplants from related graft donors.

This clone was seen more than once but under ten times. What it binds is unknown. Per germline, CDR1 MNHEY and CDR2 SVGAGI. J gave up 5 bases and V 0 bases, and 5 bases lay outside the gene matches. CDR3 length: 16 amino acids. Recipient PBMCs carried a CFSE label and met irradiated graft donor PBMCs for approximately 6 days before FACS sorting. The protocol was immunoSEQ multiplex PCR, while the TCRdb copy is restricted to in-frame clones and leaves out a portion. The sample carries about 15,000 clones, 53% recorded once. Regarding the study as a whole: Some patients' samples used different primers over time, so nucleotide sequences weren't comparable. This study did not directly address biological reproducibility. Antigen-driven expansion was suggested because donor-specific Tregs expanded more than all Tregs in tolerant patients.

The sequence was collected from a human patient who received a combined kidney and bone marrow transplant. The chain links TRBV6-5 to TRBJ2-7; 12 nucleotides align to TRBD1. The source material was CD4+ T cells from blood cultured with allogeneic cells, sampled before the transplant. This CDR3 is CASSYSRGTGGHEQYF. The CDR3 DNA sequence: TGTGCCAGCAGTTACTCGAGGGGGACAGGGGGCCACGAGCAGTACTTC.